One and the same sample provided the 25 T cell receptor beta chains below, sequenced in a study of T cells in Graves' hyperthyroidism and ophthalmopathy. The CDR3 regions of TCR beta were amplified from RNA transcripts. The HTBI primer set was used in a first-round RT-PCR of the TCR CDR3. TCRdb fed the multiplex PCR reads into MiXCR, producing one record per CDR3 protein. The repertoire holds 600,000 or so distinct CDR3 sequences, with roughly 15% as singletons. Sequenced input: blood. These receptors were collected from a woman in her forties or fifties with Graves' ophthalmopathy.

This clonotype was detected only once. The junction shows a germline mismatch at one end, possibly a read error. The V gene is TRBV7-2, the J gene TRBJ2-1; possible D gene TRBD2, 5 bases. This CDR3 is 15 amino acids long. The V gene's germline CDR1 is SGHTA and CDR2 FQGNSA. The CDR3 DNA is TGTGCCAGTAGCGTTAGAGAGGGTTCCTACAATGAGAAGTTCTTC. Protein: CASSVREGSYNEKFF.

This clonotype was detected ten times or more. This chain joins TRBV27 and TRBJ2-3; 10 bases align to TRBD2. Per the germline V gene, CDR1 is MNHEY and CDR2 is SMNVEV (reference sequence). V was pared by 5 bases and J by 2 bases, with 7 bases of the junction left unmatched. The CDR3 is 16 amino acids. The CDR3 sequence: CASSQTGTSVTDTQYF. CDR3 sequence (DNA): TGTGCCAGCAGTCAAACCGGGACTAGCGTCACAGATACGCAGTATTTT.

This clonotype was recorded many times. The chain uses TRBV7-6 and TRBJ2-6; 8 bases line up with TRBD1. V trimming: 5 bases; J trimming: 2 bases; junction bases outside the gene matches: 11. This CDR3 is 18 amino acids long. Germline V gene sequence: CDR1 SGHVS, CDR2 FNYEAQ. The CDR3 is CASSLGQGREAGANVLTF. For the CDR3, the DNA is TGTGCCAGCAGCCTCGGACAGGGTAGAGAGGCTGGGGCCAACGTCCTGACTTTC.

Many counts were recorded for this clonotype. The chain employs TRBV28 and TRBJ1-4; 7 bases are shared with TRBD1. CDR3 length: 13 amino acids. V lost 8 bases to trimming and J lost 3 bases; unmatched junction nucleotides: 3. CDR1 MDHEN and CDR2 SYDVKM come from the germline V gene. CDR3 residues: CASWDSPNEKLFF. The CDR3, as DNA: TGTGCCAGCTGGGACAGCCCTAATGAAAAACTGTTTTTT.

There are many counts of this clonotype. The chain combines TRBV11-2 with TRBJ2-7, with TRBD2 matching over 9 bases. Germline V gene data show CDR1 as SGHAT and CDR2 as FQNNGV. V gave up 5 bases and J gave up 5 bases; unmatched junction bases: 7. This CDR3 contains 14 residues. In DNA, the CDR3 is TGTGCCAGCAGCCCGTCAGCGGGAGGCCACGAGCAGTACTTC. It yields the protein CASSPSAGGHEQYF. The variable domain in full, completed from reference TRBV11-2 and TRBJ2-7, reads EAGVAQSPRYKIIEKRQSVAFWCNPISGHATLYWYQQILGQGPKLLIQFQNNGVVDDSQLPKDRFSAERLKGVDSTLKIQPAKLEDSAVYLCASSPSAGGHEQYFGPGTRLTVT.

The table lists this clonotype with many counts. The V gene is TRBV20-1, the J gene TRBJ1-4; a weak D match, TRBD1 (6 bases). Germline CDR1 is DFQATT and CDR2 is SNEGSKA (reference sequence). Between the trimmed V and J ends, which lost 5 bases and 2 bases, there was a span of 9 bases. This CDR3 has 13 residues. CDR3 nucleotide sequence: TGCAGTGCTTGGGGGCCGACTAATGAAAAACTGTTTTTT. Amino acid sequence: CSAWGPTNEKLFF.

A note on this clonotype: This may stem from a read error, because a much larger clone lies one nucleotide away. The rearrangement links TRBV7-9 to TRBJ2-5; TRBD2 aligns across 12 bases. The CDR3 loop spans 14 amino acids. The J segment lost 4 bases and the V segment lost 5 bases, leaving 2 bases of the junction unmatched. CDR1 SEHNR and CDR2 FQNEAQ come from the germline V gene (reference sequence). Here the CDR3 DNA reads TGTGCCAGCAGCGCGGGACTAGCGGGAGAGACCCAGTACTTC. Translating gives CASSAGLAGETQYF. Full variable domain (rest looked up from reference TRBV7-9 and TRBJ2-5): DTGVSQNPRHKITKRGQNVTFRCDPISEHNRLYWYRQTLGQGPEFLTYFQNEAQLEKSRLLSDRFSAERPKGSFSTLEIQRTEQGDSAMYLCASSAGLAGETQYFGPGTRLLVL.

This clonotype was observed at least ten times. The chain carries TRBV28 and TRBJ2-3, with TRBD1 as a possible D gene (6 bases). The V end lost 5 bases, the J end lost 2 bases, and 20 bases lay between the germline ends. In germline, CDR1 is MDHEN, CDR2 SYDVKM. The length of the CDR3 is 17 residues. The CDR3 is CASSPRRPGQPTDTQYF. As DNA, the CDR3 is TGTGCCAGCAGTCCCCGGAGGCCGGGACAACCCACAGATACGCAGTATTTT.

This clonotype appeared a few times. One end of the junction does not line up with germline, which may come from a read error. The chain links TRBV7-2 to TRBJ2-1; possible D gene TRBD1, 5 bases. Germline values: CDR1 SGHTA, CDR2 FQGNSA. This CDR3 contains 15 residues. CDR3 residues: CAGSHQGPFGNEQFF. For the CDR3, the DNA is TGTGCCGGCAGCCATCAGGGTCCCTTTGGGAATGAGCAGTTCTTC. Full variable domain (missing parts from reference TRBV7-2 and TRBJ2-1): GAGVSQSPSNKVTEKGKDVELRCDPISGHTALYWYRQSLGQGLEFLIYFQGNSAPDKSGLPSDRFSAERTGGSVSTLTIQRTQQEDSAVYLCAGSHQGPFGNEQFFGPGTRLTVL.

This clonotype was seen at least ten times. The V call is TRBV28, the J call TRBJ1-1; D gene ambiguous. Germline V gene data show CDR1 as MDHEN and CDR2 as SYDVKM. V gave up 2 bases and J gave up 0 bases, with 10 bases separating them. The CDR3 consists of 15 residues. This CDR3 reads CASSLGERMNTEAFF. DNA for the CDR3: TGTGCCAGCAGTTTAGGGGAGAGAATGAACACTGAAGCTTTCTTT.

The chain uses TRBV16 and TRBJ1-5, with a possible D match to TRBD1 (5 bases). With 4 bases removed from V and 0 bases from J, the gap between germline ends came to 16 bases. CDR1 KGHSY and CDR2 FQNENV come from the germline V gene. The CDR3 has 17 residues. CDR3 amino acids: CASSPPGGAGSNQPQHF. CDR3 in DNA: TGTGCCAGCAGCCCGCCCGGCGGGGCAGGTAGCAATCAGCCCCAGCATTTT.

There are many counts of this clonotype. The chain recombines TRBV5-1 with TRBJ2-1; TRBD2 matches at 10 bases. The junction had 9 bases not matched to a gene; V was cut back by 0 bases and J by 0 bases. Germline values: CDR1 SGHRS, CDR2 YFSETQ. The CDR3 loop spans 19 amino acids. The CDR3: CASSLATGSGRSSYNEQFF. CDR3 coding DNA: TGCGCCAGCAGCTTGGCGACTGGTAGCGGGAGGAGCTCCTACAATGAGCAGTTCTTC.

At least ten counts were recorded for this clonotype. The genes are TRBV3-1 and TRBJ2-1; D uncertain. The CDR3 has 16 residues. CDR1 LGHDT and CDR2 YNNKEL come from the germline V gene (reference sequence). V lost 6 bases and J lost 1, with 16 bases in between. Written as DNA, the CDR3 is TGTGCCAGCAGGAACCGACGATCTGGGTCCTACAATGAGCAGTTCTTC. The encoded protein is CASRNRRSGSYNEQFF.

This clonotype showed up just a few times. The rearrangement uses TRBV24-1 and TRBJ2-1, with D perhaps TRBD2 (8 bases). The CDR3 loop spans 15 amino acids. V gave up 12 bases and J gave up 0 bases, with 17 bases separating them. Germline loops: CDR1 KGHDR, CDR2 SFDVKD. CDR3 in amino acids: CAAGGGDSSYNEQFF. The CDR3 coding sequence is TGTGCCGCCGGGGGGGGGGACAGCTCCTACAATGAGCAGTTCTTC.

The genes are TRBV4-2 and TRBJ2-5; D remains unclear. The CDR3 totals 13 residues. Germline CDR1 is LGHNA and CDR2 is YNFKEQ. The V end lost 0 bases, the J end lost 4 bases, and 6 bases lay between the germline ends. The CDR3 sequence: CASSQEALETQYF. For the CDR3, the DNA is TGTGCCAGCAGCCAAGAAGCGTTAGAGACCCAGTACTTC.

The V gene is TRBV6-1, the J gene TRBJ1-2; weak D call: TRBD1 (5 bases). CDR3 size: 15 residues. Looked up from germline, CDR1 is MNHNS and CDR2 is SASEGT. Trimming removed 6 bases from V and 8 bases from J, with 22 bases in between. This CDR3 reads CASSRAGIDVSGYTF. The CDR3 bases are TGTGCCAGCAGCCGCGCAGGGATTGATGTTAGCGGCTACACCTTC.

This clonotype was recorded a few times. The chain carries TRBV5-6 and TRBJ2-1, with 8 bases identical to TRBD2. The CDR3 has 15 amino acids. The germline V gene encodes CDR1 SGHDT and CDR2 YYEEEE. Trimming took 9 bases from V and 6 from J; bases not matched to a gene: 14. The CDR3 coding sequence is TGTGCCACCGAACCACCGGGACTAGTTGTCAATGAGCAGTTCTTC. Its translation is CATEPPGLVVNEQFF.

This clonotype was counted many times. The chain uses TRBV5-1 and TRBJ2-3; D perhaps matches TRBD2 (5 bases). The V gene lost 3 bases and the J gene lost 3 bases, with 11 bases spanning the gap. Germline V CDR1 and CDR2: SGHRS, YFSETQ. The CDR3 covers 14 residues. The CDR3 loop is CASSSGLRTDTQYF. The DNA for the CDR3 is TGCGCCAGCAGCTCTGGACTCCGAACAGATACGCAGTATTTT.

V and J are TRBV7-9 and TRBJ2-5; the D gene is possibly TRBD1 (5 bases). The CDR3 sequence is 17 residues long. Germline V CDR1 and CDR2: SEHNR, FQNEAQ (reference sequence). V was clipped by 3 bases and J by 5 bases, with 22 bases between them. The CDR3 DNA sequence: TGTGCCAGCAGCTTTCTATCATTAGGGGCCCCCGGGGAGACCCAGTACTTC. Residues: CASSFLSLGAPGETQYF. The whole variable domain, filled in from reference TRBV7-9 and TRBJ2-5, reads DTGVSQNPRHKITKRGQNVTFRCDPISEHNRLYWYRQTLGQGPEFLTYFQNEAQLEKSRLLSDRFSAERPKGSFSTLEIQRTEQGDSAMYLCASSFLSLGAPGETQYFGPGTRLLVL.

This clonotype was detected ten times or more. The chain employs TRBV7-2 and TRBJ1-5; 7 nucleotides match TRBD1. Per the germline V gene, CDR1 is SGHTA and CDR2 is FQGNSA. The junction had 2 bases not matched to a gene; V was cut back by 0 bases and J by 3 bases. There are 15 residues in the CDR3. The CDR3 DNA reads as TGTGCCAGCAGCTTAGCACAGGGGCTCAATCAGCCCCAGCATTTT. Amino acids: CASSLAQGLNQPQHF. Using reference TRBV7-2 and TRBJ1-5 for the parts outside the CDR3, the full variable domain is GAGVSQSPSNKVTEKGKDVELRCDPISGHTALYWYRQSLGQGLEFLIYFQGNSAPDKSGLPSDRFSAERTGGSVSTLTIQRTQQEDSAVYLCASSLAQGLNQPQHFGDGTRLSIL.

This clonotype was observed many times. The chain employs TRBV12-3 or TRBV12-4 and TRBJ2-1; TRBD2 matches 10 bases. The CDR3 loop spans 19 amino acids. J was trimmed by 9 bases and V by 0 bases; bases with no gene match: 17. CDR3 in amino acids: CASSLALQLSSGSIGEQFF. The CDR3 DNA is TGTGCCAGCAGTTTAGCCCTTCAACTATCTAGCGGGAGTATCGGTGAGCAGTTCTTC.

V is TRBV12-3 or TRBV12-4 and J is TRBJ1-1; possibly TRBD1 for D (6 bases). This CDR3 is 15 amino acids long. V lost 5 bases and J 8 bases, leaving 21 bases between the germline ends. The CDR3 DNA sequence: TGTGCCAGCAGTCCAAATGACAGGAGAGGAGGAGAAGCTTTCTTT. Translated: CASSPNDRRGGEAFF.

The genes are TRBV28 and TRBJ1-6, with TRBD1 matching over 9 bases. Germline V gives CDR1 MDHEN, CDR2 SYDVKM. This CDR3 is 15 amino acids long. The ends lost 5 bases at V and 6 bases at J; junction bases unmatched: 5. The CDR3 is CASSLKTGGNSPLHF. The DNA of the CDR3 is TGTGCCAGCAGTCTGAAGACAGGGGGTAATTCACCCCTCCACTTT.

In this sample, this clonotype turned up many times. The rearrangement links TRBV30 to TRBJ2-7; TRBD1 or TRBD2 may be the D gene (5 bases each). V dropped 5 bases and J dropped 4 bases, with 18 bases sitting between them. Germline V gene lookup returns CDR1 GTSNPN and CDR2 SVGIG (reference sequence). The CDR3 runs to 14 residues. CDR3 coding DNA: TGTGCCTGGGGGGGAAGCCGGGTAGGGTACGAGCAGTACTTC. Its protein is CAWGGSRVGYEQYF.

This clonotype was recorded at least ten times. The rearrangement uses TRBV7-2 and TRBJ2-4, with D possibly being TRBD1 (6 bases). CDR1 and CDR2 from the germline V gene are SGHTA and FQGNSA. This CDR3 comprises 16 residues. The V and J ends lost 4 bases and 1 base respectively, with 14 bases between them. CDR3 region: CASSSTSTGAKNIQYF. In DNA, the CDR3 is TGTGCCAGCAGCTCTACCTCCACAGGGGCCAAAAACATTCAGTACTTC.